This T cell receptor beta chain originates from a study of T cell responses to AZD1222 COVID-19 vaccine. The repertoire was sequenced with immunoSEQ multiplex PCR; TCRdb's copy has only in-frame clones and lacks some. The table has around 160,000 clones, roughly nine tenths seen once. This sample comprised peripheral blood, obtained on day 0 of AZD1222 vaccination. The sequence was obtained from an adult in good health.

Here the CDR3 reads CASSRASGTDTQYF. In DNA form, the CDR3 reads TGTGCCAGCAGTAGGGCTAGCGGGACAGATACGCAGTATTTT. The J gene is TRBJ2-3, the V gene TRBV6-5; 8 bases align to TRBD2. V gave up 5 bases and J gave up 3 bases; unmatched junction bases: 4. The CDR3 is made up of 14 amino acids. Germline V CDR1 and CDR2: MNHEY, SVGAGI.